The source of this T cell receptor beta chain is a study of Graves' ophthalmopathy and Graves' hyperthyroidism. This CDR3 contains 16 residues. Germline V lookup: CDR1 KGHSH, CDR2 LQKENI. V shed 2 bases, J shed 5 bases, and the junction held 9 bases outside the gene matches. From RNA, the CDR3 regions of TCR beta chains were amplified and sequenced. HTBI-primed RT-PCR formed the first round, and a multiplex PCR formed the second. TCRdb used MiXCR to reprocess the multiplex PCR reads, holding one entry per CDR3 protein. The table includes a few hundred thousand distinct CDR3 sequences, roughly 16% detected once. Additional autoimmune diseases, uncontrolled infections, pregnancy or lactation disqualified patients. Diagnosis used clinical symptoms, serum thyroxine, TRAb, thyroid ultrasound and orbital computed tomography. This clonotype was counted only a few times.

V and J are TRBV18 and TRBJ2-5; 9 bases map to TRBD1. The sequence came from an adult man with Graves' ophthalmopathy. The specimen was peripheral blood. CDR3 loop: CASSPVNRGLRETQYF. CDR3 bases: TGTGCCAGCTCACCAGTTAACAGGGGGCTTCGGGAGACCCAGTACTTC.